The 23 T cell receptor beta chains presented below share a single source sample, sequenced in a study of blood T cell repertoires in COVID-19. The data were produced by immunoSEQ multiplex PCR, yet TCRdb's version contains in-frame clones alone and is incomplete. The table shows 400,000 or so clones, with around 91% occurring only once. Source material: peripheral blood. These receptors were collected from a woman in her thirties or forties with COVID-19, enrolled during active disease.

The V and J genes are TRBV2 and TRBJ2-6; D gene uncertain. This CDR3 has 14 residues. Per germline, CDR1 SNHLY and CDR2 FYNNEI. Trimming removed 5 bases from V and 2 bases from J, with 7 bases in between. The CDR3 coding sequence is TGTGCCAGCAGTAGCCGAACTGGGGCCAACGTCCTGACTTTC. Residues: CASSSRTGANVLTF.

CDR3 in DNA: TGTGCCAGTAGTATTCGACATCCCCAGGGGGTCGACTCCTATAATTCACCCCTCCACTTT. Amino acid sequence: CASSIRHPQGVDSYNSPLHF. This chain links TRBV19 with TRBJ1-6; 7 bases map to TRBD1. The V gene end was trimmed by 3 bases and the J gene end by 0 bases; junction bases not matched to a gene: 14. The CDR3 contains 20 residues. Germline-derived CDR1 and CDR2 are LNHDA and SQIVND (reference sequence).

This clone occurred once. V is TRBV9 and J is TRBJ2-2; perhaps TRBD2 as D (5 bases). Germline V CDR1 and CDR2: SGDLS, YYNGEE. Trimming cost V 4 bases and J 2 bases, with 15 bases left between them. CDR3 size: 16 residues. The CDR3 sequence is CASSRPSGVNTGELFF. CDR3 bases: TGTGCCAGCAGCCGCCCCAGCGGAGTTAACACCGGGGAGCTGTTTTTT.

This clone was observed a handful of times. This chain links TRBV5-4 with TRBJ1-2, with a weak D call TRBD1 (5 bases). V was pared by 4 bases and J by 0 bases, with 13 bases between. The length of the CDR3 is 15 residues. Germline V lookup: CDR1 SGHNT, CDR2 YYREEE (reference sequence). Here the CDR3 reads CASSRRGASNYGYTF. The DNA of the CDR3 is TGTGCCAGCAGCCGCCGCGGGGCCTCTAACTATGGCTACACCTTC.

This clone was seen just once. The chain carries TRBV27 and TRBJ1-4, with TRBD1 matching 11 bases. There are 14 residues in the CDR3. J lost 7 bases, V lost 5 bases, and 3 bases had no gene match. The germline V gene has CDR1 MNHEY and CDR2 SMNVEV (reference sequence). CDR3 amino acids: CASSRTGGVEKLFF. For the CDR3, the DNA is TGTGCCAGCAGTCGGACAGGGGGCGTTGAAAAACTGTTTTTT.

This chain joins TRBV27 and TRBJ1-6; TRBD1 aligns across 7 bases. Germline values: CDR1 MNHEY, CDR2 SMNVEV (reference sequence). V lost 6 bases to trimming and J lost 4 bases; unmatched junction nucleotides: 3. The CDR3 is 14 amino acids. Here the CDR3 DNA reads TGTGCCAGCAGGTGGACAGGATATAATTCACCCCTCCACTTT. Protein product: CASRWTGYNSPLHF.

The sample holds one count of this clone. The rearrangement uses TRBV19 and TRBJ2-5, with 7 positions matching TRBD2. The germline V gene encodes CDR1 LNHDA and CDR2 SQIVND (reference sequence). The CDR3 extends over 16 amino acids. Trimming at V came to 5 bases and at J to 5 bases, leaving 14 bases not matched to a gene. The CDR3 coding sequence is TGTGCCAGTAGTGTCGGACTAGGACTCGGGGAGGAGACCCAGTACTTC. Amino acid sequence: CASSVGLGLGEETQYF. The whole variable domain, remainder taken from reference TRBV19 and TRBJ2-5, is DGGITQSPKYLFRKEGQNVTLSCEQNLNHDAMYWYRQDPGQGLRLIYYSQIVNDFQKGDIAEGYSVSREKKESFPLTVTSAQKNPTAFYLCASSVGLGLGEETQYFGPGTRLLVL.

This sequence joins TRBV7-2 and TRBJ1-2, with 7 bases lining up with TRBD1. The junction had 9 bases not matched to a gene; V was cut back by 8 bases and J by 6 bases. The CDR3 loop spans 13 amino acids. CDR1 and CDR2 (germline): SGHTA, FQGNSA. The CDR3 is CASGGTGVNGYTF. CDR3 nucleotides: TGTGCCAGCGGGGGTACAGGGGTGAATGGCTACACCTTC.

The gene calls are TRBV7-2 and TRBJ2-3, with D possibly TRBD2 on 6 matching bases. The V gene lost 6 bases and the J gene lost 5 bases, with 12 bases spanning the gap. CDR3 size: 13 residues. Germline CDR1 and CDR2: SGHTA and FQGNSA. DNA for the CDR3: TGTGCCAGCAGTACAAGACTAGGAGATACGCAGTATTTT. Encoded protein: CASSTRLGDTQYF.

In its sample, this clone was seen once. The chain joins TRBV5-5 to TRBJ2-1; D possibly corresponds to TRBD1 (5 bases). V was clipped by 4 bases and J by 1 base, with 15 bases between them. CDR1 and CDR2 from the germline V gene are SGHKS and YYEKEE (reference sequence). The CDR3 is made up of 16 amino acids. The CDR3 is CASSPQGFGSYNEQFF. CDR3 nucleotide sequence: TGTGCCAGCAGCCCCCAGGGTTTTGGGTCCTACAATGAGCAGTTCTTC. Drawing the rest from reference TRBV5-5 and TRBJ2-1, the complete variable domain is DAGVTQSPTHLIKTRGQQVTLRCSPISGHKSVSWYQQVLGQGPQFIFQYYEKEERGRGNFPDRFSARQFPNYSSELNVNALLLGDSALYLCASSPQGFGSYNEQFFGPGTRLTVL.

The chain has TRBV27 and TRBJ2-7; 9 bases are shared with TRBD1. Germline loops: CDR1 MNHEY, CDR2 SMNVEV (reference sequence). CDR3 size: 15 residues. With 2 bases clipped from V and 9 bases from J, the junction kept 11 bases outside the gene matches. DNA of the CDR3: TGTGCCAGCAGTTTACAAAACAGGGGGCAGACTGGGCAGTACTTC. It translates to CASSLQNRGQTGQYF.

The genes are TRBV28 and TRBJ2-7; 8 bases are shared with TRBD2. This CDR3 spans 16 amino acids. Per germline, CDR1 MDHEN and CDR2 SYDVKM. The V segment lost 7 bases and the J segment 0 bases; nucleotides outside the gene matches: 11. In DNA form, the CDR3 reads TGTGCCAGCACTAGCCACAGACTAGCGCCCTCCTACGAGCAGTACTTC. Residues: CASTSHRLAPSYEQYF.

The chain couples TRBV5-1 to TRBJ1-2, with D maybe TRBD1 (5 bases). V lost 0 bases and J lost 6, with 9 bases in between. Germline V lookup: CDR1 SGHRS, CDR2 YFSETQ. The CDR3 loop spans 13 amino acids. The CDR3 nucleotides are TGCGCCAGCAGCTTGGTGGCAGGGAATGGCTACACCTTC. Residues: CASSLVAGNGYTF.

V is TRBV7-9 and J is TRBJ1-2; D is undetermined. There are 15 residues in the CDR3. CDR1 is SEHNR, CDR2 FQNEAQ, per germline (reference sequence). Trimming took off 2 bases at V and 3 bases at J, with 13 bases between the two ends. CDR3 region: CASSLKTDTHYGYTF. The CDR3 DNA reads as TGTGCCAGCAGCTTAAAAACAGATACGCACTATGGCTACACCTTC.

Here the CDR3 reads CASSLFTPAGNTEAFF. CDR3 nucleotides: TGTGCCAGCAGCTTATTCACCCCGGCAGGGAACACTGAAGCTTTCTTT. The gene calls are TRBV7-6 and TRBJ1-1; no clear D. Germline V gene sequence: CDR1 SGHVS, CDR2 FNYEAQ. This CDR3 is built from 16 residues. Trimming removed 2 bases from V and 1 base from J, with 14 bases in between.

The chain couples TRBV6-1 to TRBJ1-1; perhaps TRBD1 as D (6 bases). Trimming stripped 5 bases from V and 8 bases from J, with 9 bases between. Germline CDR1 is MNHNS and CDR2 is SASEGT. The CDR3 covers 11 residues. CDR3 bases: TGTGCCAGCAGTCCGGACAGCGAAGCTTTCTTT. This sequence encodes CASSPDSEAFF.

This chain links TRBV18 with TRBJ1-6, with a weak D call TRBD1 (5 bases). The CDR3 consists of 14 residues. Per germline, CDR1 KGHSH and CDR2 LQKENI. Trimming removed 1 base from V and 8 bases from J, with 9 bases in between. CDR3 sequence (DNA): TGTGCCAGCTCACCACGACAGACTTATTCACCCCTCCACTTT. Translated: CASSPRQTYSPLHF.

In DNA form, the CDR3 reads TGTGCCAGCAGTTTACGGGACAGGGCACCCATGAACACTGAAGCTTTCTTT. Amino acid sequence: CASSLRDRAPMNTEAFF. The chain combines TRBV28 with TRBJ1-1; 9 bases line up with TRBD1. This CDR3 is built from 17 residues. The junction had 7 bases not matched to a gene; V was cut back by 2 bases and J by 0 bases. Germline V gives CDR1 MDHEN, CDR2 SYDVKM.

The rearrangement links TRBV7-3 to TRBJ2-5, with 9 bases that match TRBD2. CDR3 size: 15 residues. V shed 1 base, J shed 4 bases, and the junction held 4 bases outside the gene matches. Germline assignment: CDR1 SGHTA and CDR2 FQGTGA. The chain's CDR3 is CASSLSGGAVETQYF. The CDR3 nucleotides are TGTGCCAGCAGCTTAAGCGGGGGGGCCGTAGAGACCCAGTACTTC.

This chain joins TRBV6-2 or TRBV6-3 and TRBJ1-2, with no clear D. The CDR3 loop spans 13 amino acids. CDR1 and CDR2 from the germline V gene are MNHEY and SVGEGT. The V gene lost 3 bases and the J gene lost 8 bases, with 13 bases spanning the gap. CDR3 sequence reads: CASSYLRRNGYTF. CDR3 in DNA: TGTGCCAGCAGTTATTTACGGAGGAACGGCTACACCTTC.

The V gene is TRBV19, the J gene TRBJ1-5; D gene uncertain. The germline gives CDR1 LNHDA, CDR2 SQIVND (reference sequence). The CDR3 is made up of 13 amino acids. V was trimmed by 9 bases and J by 8 bases, leaving 17 bases between them. The CDR3 nucleotides are TGTGCCAGCCAGGACGGCTGGAGGGAGCCCCAGCATTTT. Its translation is CASQDGWREPQHF.

V gene TRBV25-1 combines with J gene TRBJ1-3; possibly TRBD1 for D (6 bases). Trimming cost V 4 bases and J 0 bases, with 10 bases left between them. Germline V gene lookup returns CDR1 MGHDK and CDR2 SYGVNS. This CDR3 contains 15 residues. This CDR3 reads CASSVRGVSGNTIYF. CDR3 nucleotides: TGTGCCAGCAGTGTCAGGGGAGTCTCTGGAAACACCATATATTTT.

The chain recombines TRBV27 with TRBJ1-1, with TRBD1 matching over 7 bases. Trimming at V came to 5 bases and at J to 5 bases, leaving 11 bases not matched to a gene. CDR3 length: 15 residues. The germline gives CDR1 MNHEY, CDR2 SMNVEV (reference sequence). CDR3 protein: CASSAVLRGRTEAFF. As DNA, the CDR3 is TGTGCCAGCAGTGCCGTGTTGAGGGGGCGGACTGAAGCTTTCTTT.